This record covers a single TCR beta chain. The source of the sample is a study of blood T cell repertoires in COVID-19. The overall study: The analysed material was cDNA or gDNA that came from T cells, B-cell-depleted T cells, or PBMCs.

Residents of 24 US areas, aged 18 to 89 years, made up the participants. V was pared by 4 bases and J by 1 base, with 14 bases between. CDR1 and CDR2 (germline): SGHRS, YFSETQ. The CDR3 extends over 16 amino acids. Per the study methods: Reference gene primer amplification yielded estimated nucleated cell counts. Sequencing used immunoSEQ multiplex PCR; TCRdb keeps in-frame clones, though not all of them. V, J and clone size derive from that table, while D and trimming were established from the DNA sequence. The table records approximately 260,000 clones, more than 70% of them present only once. The sequencing input was PBMCs or T cells enriched from blood (not recorded which). The TCR comes from a woman in her forties with acute COVID-19. The rearrangement joins TRBV5-1 to TRBJ2-2; D is possibly TRBD2 (6 bases). The CDR3 reads CASSGGTAQNTGELFF. CDR3 in DNA: TGCGCCAGCAGCGGGGGGACGGCACAGAACACCGGGGAGCTGTTTTTT. The full variable domain, its missing parts supplied by reference TRBV5-1 and TRBJ2-2, is KAGVTQTPRYLIKTRGQQVTLSCSPISGHRSVSWYQQTPGQGLQFLFEYFSETQRNKGNFPGRFSGRQFSNSRSEMNVSTLELGDSALYLCASSGGTAQNTGELFFGEGSRLTVL.